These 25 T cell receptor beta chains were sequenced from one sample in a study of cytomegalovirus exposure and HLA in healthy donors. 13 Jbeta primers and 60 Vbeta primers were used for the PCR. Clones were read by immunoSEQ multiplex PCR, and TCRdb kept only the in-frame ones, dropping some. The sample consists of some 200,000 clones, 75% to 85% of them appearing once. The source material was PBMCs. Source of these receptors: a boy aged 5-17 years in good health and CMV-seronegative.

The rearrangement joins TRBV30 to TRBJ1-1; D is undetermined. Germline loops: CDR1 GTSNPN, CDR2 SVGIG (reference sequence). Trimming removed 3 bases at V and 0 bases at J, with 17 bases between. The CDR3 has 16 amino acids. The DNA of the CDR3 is TGTGCCTGGAGGGCTTTCGAGACACCTGTGAACACTGAAGCTTTCTTT. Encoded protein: CAWRAFETPVNTEAFF. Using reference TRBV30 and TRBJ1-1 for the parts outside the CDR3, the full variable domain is SQTIHQWPATLVQPVGSPLSLECTVEGTSNPNLYWYRQAAGRGLQLLFYSVGIGQISSEVPQNLSASRPQDRQFILSSKKLLLSDSGFYLCAWRAFETPVNTEAFFGQGTRLTVV.

The CDR3 loop is CASSPSRRGNYGYTF. CDR3 coding DNA: TGTGCCAGCAGCCCTTCCCGGCGAGGGAACTATGGCTACACCTTC. The gene calls are TRBV14 and TRBJ1-2; D remains unclear. The CDR3 runs to 15 residues. The V end was cut by 4 bases, the J end by 2 bases, with 14 bases between. Germline V lookup: CDR1 SGHDN, CDR2 FVKESK.

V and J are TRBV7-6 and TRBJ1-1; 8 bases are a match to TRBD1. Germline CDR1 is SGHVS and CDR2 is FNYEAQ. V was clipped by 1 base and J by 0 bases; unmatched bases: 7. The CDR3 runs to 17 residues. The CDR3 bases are TGTGCCAGCAGCTTAGGCGTGTCAGGGGGCATGAACACTGAAGCTTTCTTT. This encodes CASSLGVSGGMNTEAFF.

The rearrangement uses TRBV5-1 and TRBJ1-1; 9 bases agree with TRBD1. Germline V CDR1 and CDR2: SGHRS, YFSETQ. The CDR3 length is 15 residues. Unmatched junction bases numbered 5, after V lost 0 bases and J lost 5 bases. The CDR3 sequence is CASSLDRGLGTEAFF. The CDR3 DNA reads TGCGCCAGCAGCTTGGACAGGGGGCTCGGTACTGAAGCTTTCTTT.

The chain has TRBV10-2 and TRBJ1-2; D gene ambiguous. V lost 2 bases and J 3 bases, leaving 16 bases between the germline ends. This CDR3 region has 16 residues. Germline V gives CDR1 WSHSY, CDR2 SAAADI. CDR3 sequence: CASSETRGRRDYGYTF. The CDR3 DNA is TGCGCCAGCAGTGAGACGAGAGGTAGGAGGGACTATGGCTACACCTTC.

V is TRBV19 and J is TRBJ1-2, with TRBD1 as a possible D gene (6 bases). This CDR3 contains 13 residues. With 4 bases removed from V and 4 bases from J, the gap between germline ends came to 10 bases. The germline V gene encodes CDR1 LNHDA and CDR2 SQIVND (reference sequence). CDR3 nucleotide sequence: TGTGCCAGTAGTAGCGGACAGATCTATGGCTACACCTTC. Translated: CASSSGQIYGYTF.

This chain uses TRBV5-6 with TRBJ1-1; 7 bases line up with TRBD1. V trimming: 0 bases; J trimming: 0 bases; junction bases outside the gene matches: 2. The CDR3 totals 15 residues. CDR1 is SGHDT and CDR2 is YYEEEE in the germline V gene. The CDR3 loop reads CASSLGRGMNTEAFF. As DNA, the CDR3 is TGTGCCAGCAGCTTGGGCAGGGGGATGAACACTGAAGCTTTCTTT.

The CDR3 nucleotides read TGCAGTGCCCCCGGACAGACTGAAGCTTTCTTT. Its protein is CSAPGQTEAFF. This rearrangement joins TRBV20-1 to TRBJ1-1; a possible D gene is TRBD1 (6 bases). CDR1 is DFQATT and CDR2 is SNEGSKA in the germline V gene (reference sequence). This CDR3 is built from 11 residues. Deletions cut 6 bases from V and 5 bases from J, with 10 bases between.

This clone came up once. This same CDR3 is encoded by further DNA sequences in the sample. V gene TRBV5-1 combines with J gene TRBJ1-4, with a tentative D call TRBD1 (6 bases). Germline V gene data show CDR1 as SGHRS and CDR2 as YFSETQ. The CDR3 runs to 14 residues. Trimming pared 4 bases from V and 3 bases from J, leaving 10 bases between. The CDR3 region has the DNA TGCGCCAGCAGCATAACAGGGTCTAATGAAAAACTGTTTTTT. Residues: CASSITGSNEKLFF.

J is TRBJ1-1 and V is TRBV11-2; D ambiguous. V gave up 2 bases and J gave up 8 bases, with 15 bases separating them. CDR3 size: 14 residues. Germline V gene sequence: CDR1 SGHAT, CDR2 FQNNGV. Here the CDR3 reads CASSLPFSPGEAFF. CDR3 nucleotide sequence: TGTGCCAGCAGCTTACCGTTCTCGCCGGGGGAAGCTTTCTTT.

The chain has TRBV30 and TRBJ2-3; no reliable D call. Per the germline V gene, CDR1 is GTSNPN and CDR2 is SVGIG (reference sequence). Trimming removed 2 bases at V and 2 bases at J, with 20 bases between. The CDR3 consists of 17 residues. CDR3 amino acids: CAWSTLATSNPTDTQYF. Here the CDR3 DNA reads TGTGCCTGGAGTACCTTAGCTACCTCAAACCCCACAGATACGCAGTATTTT. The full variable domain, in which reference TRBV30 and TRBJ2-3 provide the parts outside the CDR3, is SQTIHQWPATLVQPVGSPLSLECTVEGTSNPNLYWYRQAAGRGLQLLFYSVGIGQISSEVPQNLSASRPQDRQFILSSKKLLLSDSGFYLCAWSTLATSNPTDTQYFGPGTRLTVL.

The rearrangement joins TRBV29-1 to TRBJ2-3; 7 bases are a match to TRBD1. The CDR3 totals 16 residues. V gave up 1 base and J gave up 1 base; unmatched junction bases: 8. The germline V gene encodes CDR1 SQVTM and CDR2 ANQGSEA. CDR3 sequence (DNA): TGCAGCGTTGAAGGGCCAGGGGGTCAGGGCACAGATACGCAGTATTTT. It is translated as CSVEGPGGQGTDTQYF.

The CDR3 protein is CASSLGVSSYNEQFF. The CDR3 DNA follows: TGTGCCAGCAGCTTAGGGGTGAGCTCCTACAATGAGCAGTTCTTC. This chain connects TRBV13 to TRBJ2-1; D is undetermined. V shed 0 bases and J shed 0 bases, with 6 bases lying between them. There are 15 residues in the CDR3. CDR1 and CDR2 from the germline V gene are PRHDT and FYEKMQ (reference sequence).

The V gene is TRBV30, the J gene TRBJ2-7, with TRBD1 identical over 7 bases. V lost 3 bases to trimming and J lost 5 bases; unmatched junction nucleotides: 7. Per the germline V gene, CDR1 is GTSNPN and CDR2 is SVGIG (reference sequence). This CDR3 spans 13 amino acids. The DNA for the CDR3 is TGTGCCTGGAGACGCAGGGGGATCGACGAGCAGTACTTC. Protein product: CAWRRRGIDEQYF.

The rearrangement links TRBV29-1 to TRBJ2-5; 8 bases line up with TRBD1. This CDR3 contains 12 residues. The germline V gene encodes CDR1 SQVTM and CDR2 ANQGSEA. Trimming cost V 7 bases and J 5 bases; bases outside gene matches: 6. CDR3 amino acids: CSGGRQGETQYF. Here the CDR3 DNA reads TGCAGCGGAGGCAGACAGGGGGAGACCCAGTACTTC.

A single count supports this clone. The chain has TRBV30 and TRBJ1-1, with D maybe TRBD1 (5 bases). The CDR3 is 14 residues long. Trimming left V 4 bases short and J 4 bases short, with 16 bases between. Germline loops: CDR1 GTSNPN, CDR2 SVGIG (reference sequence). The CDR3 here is CAWTPRVRSTEAFF. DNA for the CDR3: TGTGCCTGGACCCCCAGGGTTAGAAGCACTGAAGCTTTCTTT.

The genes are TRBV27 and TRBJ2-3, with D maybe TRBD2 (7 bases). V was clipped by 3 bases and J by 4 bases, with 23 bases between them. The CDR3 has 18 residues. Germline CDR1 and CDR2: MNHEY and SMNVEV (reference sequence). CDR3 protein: CASSFGFRMGGAADTQYF. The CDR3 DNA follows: TGTGCCAGCAGTTTCGGGTTCCGGATGGGGGGGGCAGCAGATACGCAGTATTTT.

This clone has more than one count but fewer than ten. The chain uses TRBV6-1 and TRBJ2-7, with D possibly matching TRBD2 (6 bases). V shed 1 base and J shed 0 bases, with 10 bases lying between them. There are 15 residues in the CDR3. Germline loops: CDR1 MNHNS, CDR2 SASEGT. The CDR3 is CASSEEYGGSYEQYF. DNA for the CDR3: TGTGCCAGCAGTGAAGAGTACGGGGGCTCCTACGAGCAGTACTTC.

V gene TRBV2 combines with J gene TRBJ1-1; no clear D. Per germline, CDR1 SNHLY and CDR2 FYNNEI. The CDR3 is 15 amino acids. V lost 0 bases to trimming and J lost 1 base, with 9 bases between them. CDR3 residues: CASSEALGWNTEAFF. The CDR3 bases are TGTGCCAGCAGTGAAGCGCTTGGCTGGAACACTGAAGCTTTCTTT.

CDR3: CASSSWGTGECEQYF. The CDR3 coding sequence is TGCGCCAGCAGCTCGTGGGGGACAGGGGAATGCGAGCAGTACTTC. The rearrangement joins TRBV5-1 to TRBJ2-7; 10 nucleotides align to TRBD1. The CDR3 extends over 15 amino acids. The V gene end was trimmed by 3 bases and the J gene end by 6 bases; junction bases not matched to a gene: 9. Germline loops: CDR1 SGHRS, CDR2 YFSETQ.

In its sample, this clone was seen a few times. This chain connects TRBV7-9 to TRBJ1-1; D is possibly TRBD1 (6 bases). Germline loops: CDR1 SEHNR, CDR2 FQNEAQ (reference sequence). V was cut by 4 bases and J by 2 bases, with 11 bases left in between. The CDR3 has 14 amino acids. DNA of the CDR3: TGTGCCAGCAGCTCCTCCGGGACAAACACTGAAGCTTTCTTT. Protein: CASSSSGTNTEAFF. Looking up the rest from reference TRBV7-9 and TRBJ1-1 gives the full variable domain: DTGVSQNPRHKITKRGQNVTFRCDPISEHNRLYWYRQTLGQGPEFLTYFQNEAQLEKSRLLSDRFSAERPKGSFSTLEIQRTEQGDSAMYLCASSSSGTNTEAFFGQGTRLTVV.

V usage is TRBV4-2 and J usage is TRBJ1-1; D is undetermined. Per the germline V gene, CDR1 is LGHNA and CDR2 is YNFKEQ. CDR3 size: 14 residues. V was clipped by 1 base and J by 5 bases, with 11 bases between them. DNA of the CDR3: TGTGCCAGCAGCCAAGGACTGAGAAGGACTGAAGCTTTCTTT. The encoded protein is CASSQGLRRTEAFF.

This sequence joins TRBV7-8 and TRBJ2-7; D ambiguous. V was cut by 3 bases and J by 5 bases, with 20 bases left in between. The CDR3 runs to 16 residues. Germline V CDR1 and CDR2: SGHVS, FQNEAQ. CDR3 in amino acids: CASSFMQAITMDEQYF. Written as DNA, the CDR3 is TGTGCCAGCAGCTTTATGCAGGCTATCACCATGGACGAGCAGTACTTC.

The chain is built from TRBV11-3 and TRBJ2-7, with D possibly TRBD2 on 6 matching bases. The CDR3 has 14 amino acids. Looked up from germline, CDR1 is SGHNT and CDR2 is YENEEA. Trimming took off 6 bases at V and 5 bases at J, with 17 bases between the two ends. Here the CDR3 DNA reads TGTGCCAGCAGGGAGGGACGGACGCCTAACGAGCAGTACTTC. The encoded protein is CASREGRTPNEQYF.

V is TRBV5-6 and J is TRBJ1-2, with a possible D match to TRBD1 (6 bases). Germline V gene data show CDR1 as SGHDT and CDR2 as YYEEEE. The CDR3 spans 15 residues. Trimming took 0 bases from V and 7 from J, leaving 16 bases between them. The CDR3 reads CASSLEGIRGAGYTF. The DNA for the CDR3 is TGTGCCAGCAGCTTGGAGGGGATTCGGGGGGCTGGCTACACCTTC.